A single sample is the source of the 15 T cell receptor beta chains below, sequenced in a study of T-cell memory formation after mild COVID-19 (dated by TCRdb to about 2021). Preparation of the library involved 5' RACE. The instrument given in TCRdb is Illumina NovaSeq 6000. TCRdb trimmed the raw reads at Q25, called clones with MiXCR and kept productive beta chains. CDR3 protein duplicates are merged, each entry listing the most common genes and DNA. For this sample there are 300,000 to 350,000 distinct CDR3 sequences; 13% to 15% appear just once. The ten most abundant clones make up roughly a fifth of the sample. The sample taken for sequencing was PBMCs or a T cell subset sorted from them (not recorded which). These receptors all come from a man aged 18 to 29 who had mild COVID-19 (a few samples of this study predate the infection). The sample titles of this study are shuffled in the database, so cell type and time point are left out; the donor was told from shared clones.

This clonotype showed up many times. This chain uses TRBV6-1 with TRBJ2-7; D may correspond to TRBD1 or TRBD2 (5 bases each). Germline-derived CDR1 and CDR2 are MNHNS and SASEGT. This CDR3 contains 11 residues. V was trimmed by 7 bases and J by 5 bases, leaving 9 bases between them. As DNA, the CDR3 is TGTGCCAGCACAGGGAGCAACGAGCAGTACGTC. Translation gives CASTGSNEQYV.

This clonotype was seen a few times. J is TRBJ2-1 and V is TRBV29-1; D could derive from TRBD1 or TRBD2 (5 bases each). Germline assignment: CDR1 SQVTM and CDR2 ANQGSEA. The CDR3 totals 13 residues. The germline V and J ends were trimmed by 7 bases and 6 bases, with 16 bases remaining between them. The CDR3 loop is CSGFAGAVNEQFF. DNA for the CDR3: TGCAGCGGCTTTGCCGGGGCGGTCAATGAGCAGTTCTTC.

This clonotype showed up just a few times. The J gene is TRBJ1-2, the V gene TRBV20-1; 12 positions match TRBD1. This CDR3 has 13 amino acids. In germline, CDR1 is DFQATT, CDR2 SNEGSKA (reference sequence). The V segment lost 5 bases and the J segment 4 bases; nucleotides outside the gene matches: 2. The CDR3 DNA reads as TGCAGTGCTGGGACAGGGGGCGGCTATGGCTACACCTTC. Protein product: CSAGTGGGYGYTF.

The chain carries TRBV7-2 and TRBJ2-7; D unclear. Germline assignment: CDR1 SGHTA and CDR2 FQGNSA. The CDR3 is 15 amino acids. The germline V and J ends were trimmed by 1 base and 4 bases, with 14 bases remaining between them. DNA for the CDR3: TGTGCCAGCAGCTTAGTTGGTCCGACCTTATACGAGCAGTACTTC. Translation: CASSLVGPTLYEQYF.

This clonotype was observed a few times. This chain connects TRBV2 to TRBJ1-5, with 9 bases fitting TRBD1. V was pared by 5 bases and J by 3 bases, with 5 bases of the junction left unmatched. The V gene's germline CDR1 is SNHLY and CDR2 FYNNEI. The CDR3 contains 15 residues. CDR3 DNA: TGTGCCAGCAGTCGGGACAGGGCGGCCAATCAGCCCCAGCATTTT. This encodes CASSRDRAANQPQHF.

At least ten counts were recorded for this clonotype. Written as DNA, the CDR3 is TGCGCCAGCAGCCAAGATGGAGGCAGGGCCGCAGATACGCAGTATTTT. Amino acid sequence: CASSQDGGRAADTQYF. The chain has TRBV4-1 and TRBJ2-3; D is tentatively TRBD1 or TRBD2 (5 bases each). Looked up from germline, CDR1 is MGHRA and CDR2 is YSYEKL. V gave up 0 bases and J gave up 4 bases, with 14 bases separating them. This CDR3 has 16 amino acids.

The sample holds many counts of this clonotype. The chain recombines TRBV28 with TRBJ2-5, with D perhaps matching TRBD2 (5 bases). The ends were cut back, 10 bases at V and 5 bases at J, with 14 bases in the middle. This CDR3 region has 12 residues. Germline V gene sequence: CDR1 MDHEN, CDR2 SYDVKM. CDR3 protein: CAITDAGETQYF. For the CDR3, the DNA is TGTGCCATCACGGACGCGGGCGAGACCCAGTACTTC.

V and J are TRBV24-1 and TRBJ1-1; D remains ambiguous. CDR3 length: 12 amino acids. Trimming stripped 4 bases from V and 2 bases from J, with 4 bases between. CDR1 is KGHDR and CDR2 is SFDVKD in the germline V gene. The CDR3 DNA reads TGTGCCACCAGTGAAGCTAACACTGAAGCTTTCTTT. Protein sequence: CATSEANTEAFF.

The chain carries TRBV5-6 and TRBJ2-1, with D perhaps matching TRBD2 (5 bases). CDR3 length: 16 amino acids. V was cut by 6 bases and J by 8 bases, with 24 bases left in between. From germline, CDR1 is SGHDT and CDR2 YYEEEE. CDR3 amino acids: CASNPRGVRAKYEQFF. The DNA of the CDR3 is TGTGCCAGCAACCCACGAGGAGTGAGGGCGAAGTATGAGCAGTTCTTC. Variable domain in full (rest from reference TRBV5-6 and TRBJ2-1): DAGVTQSPTHLIKTRGQQVTLRCSPKSGHDTVSWYQQALGQGPQFIFQYYEEEERQRGNFPDRFSGHQFPNYSSELNVNALLLGDSALYLCASNPRGVRAKYEQFFGPGTRLTVL.

The V call is TRBV6-1, the J call TRBJ1-6; tentative D call: TRBD1 (5 bases). V dropped 4 bases and J dropped 10 bases, with 20 bases sitting between them. This CDR3 has 16 residues. The V gene's germline CDR1 is MNHNS and CDR2 SASEGT. The CDR3 loop reads CASSVRGAGVGSPLHF. The CDR3, as DNA: TGTGCCAGCAGTGTCCGCGGGGCGGGGGTCGGCTCACCCCTCCACTTT.

The chain couples TRBV28 to TRBJ1-2; 8 nucleotides match TRBD1. The germline gives CDR1 MDHEN, CDR2 SYDVKM. V shed 6 bases and J 2 bases; nucleotides not matched to a gene: 5. The CDR3 has 14 amino acids. CDR3 sequence: CASRSGQANYGYTF. The CDR3, as DNA: TGTGCCAGCAGGTCGGGACAGGCGAACTATGGCTACACCTTC.

The genes are TRBV24-1 and TRBJ2-5, with 11 bases identical to TRBD1. V shed 0 bases, J shed 5 bases, and the junction held 4 bases outside the gene matches. The CDR3 totals 16 residues. Germline V CDR1 and CDR2: KGHDR, SFDVKD. Written as DNA, the CDR3 is TGTGCCACCAGTGATTTGAGGACAGGGGGCGCGGAGACCCAGTACTTC. Translation: CATSDLRTGGAETQYF.

This clonotype was counted a few times. The chain combines TRBV12-5 with TRBJ2-3; no reliable D call. Germline V gene sequence: CDR1 LGHNT, CDR2 FRNRAP. V was cut by 5 bases and J by 3 bases, with 15 bases left in between. This CDR3 is 15 amino acids long. As DNA, the CDR3 is TGTGCTAGTGGTAGCCGTCGCGGTGGAACAGATACGCAGTATTTT. Translation gives CASGSRRGGTDTQYF.

This clonotype was seen more than once but under ten times. The chain links TRBV6-2 or TRBV6-3 to TRBJ1-1; D is undetermined. The ends were cut back, 4 bases at V and 5 bases at J, with 11 bases in the middle. The germline V gene has CDR1 MNHEY and CDR2 SVGEGT. The CDR3 runs to 13 residues. The DNA for the CDR3 is TGTGCCAGCAGTTCCCCCGCGCGGACTGAAGCTTTCTTT. It yields the protein CASSSPARTEAFF.

This clonotype was picked up a small number of times. The gene calls are TRBV4-1 and TRBJ2-5, with D perhaps matching TRBD1 or TRBD2 (5 bases each). This CDR3 region has 15 residues. Trimming removed 4 bases at V and 4 bases at J, with 16 bases between. Per the germline V gene, CDR1 is MGHRA and CDR2 is YSYEKL. DNA for the CDR3: TGCGCCAGCAGCCGATCCGGGGCGGTAGGAGAGACCCAGTACTTC. Translating it yields CASSRSGAVGETQYF.